Here is one T cell receptor beta chain with its context. Antigen: not known. At one end the junction does not follow the germline gene, possibly because of a read error. This sample was taken from a study of identical twins. General study findings and limits: Excess sharing by twins proved weaker in beta out-of-frame sequences. Invariant T cells like MAIT and iNKT could partly confound the zero-insertion analyses. Memory repertoires lacked the insertion deficit that abundant cord blood beta clonotypes showed.

A universal primer site was added by template switching, and unique molecular identifiers were carried by the cDNA. Via MiXCR, TCRdb re-called the 5' RACE reads, giving one row per CDR3 protein. The data contain 350,000 to 400,000 distinct CDR3 sequences, roughly 9% of them singletons. The germline V gene has CDR1 MNHEY and CDR2 SVGAGI. CDR3 size: 14 residues. This receptor was identified in a woman aged 45 to 65 in good health. The chain links TRBV6-5 to TRBJ1-1; no reliable D call. The sequenced material came from naive T cells sorted from blood. CDR3 protein: CASSPIQIHTKAFF. CDR3 sequence (DNA): TGTGCCAGCAGTCCTATACAGATACACACTAAAGCTTTCTTT.